The 14 T cell receptor beta chains below all came from one sample that was sequenced in a study of CD8 T cells in Susac syndrome (dated 2019 in TCRdb). Libraries were constructed by the immunoSEQ multiplex PCR assay. RNA was extracted using the RNeasy kit, and roughly 0.5 to 1 ug of the RNA was reverse transcribed with random hexamers. The public reads were reprocessed in TCRdb via fastp at Q25 and MiXCR, keeping in-frame beta chains. Records with the same CDR3 protein are collapsed into one entry carrying the most frequent genes and DNA. Counted in this sample were 100,000 to 150,000 distinct CDR3 sequences; 90% to 95% of them appeared once. The ten biggest clones cover around 0.2% of the sample. The specimen sequenced was CD8+ T cells from PBMCs. The receptors were gathered from a human donor with Susac syndrome.

This clonotype occurred once. A read error may produce the germline difference seen at one junction end. The gene calls are TRBV29-1 and TRBJ1-2, with D tentatively TRBD1 (5 bases). There are 14 residues in the CDR3. The germline V gene encodes CDR1 SQVTM and CDR2 ANQGSEA. The CDR3 nucleotides are TGCAGCGTGCCTGGACAAAGCCCTAACTATGGCTACTCCTTC. Protein sequence: CSVPGQSPNYGYSF.

The V gene is TRBV30, the J gene TRBJ2-1; possible D gene TRBD2, 6 bases. The CDR3 runs 13 residues. Between the trimmed V and J ends, which lost 5 bases and 7 bases, there was a span of 15 bases. Germline V CDR1 and CDR2: GTSNPN, SVGIG (reference sequence). The CDR3 loop reads CAWALEAGNEQFF. DNA for the CDR3: TGTGCCTGGGCGCTCGAGGCGGGGAATGAGCAGTTCTTC.

This clonotype was found a few times. One end of the junction is discordant with germline, which a read error may explain. The chain employs TRBV6-1 and TRBJ2-1; 7 bases match TRBD1. CDR1 and CDR2 from the germline V gene are MNHNS and SASEGT. This CDR3 has 16 amino acids. Here the CDR3 reads CAISEQGSEVRNEQFF. CDR3 DNA: TGTGCCATCAGTGAACAGGGGAGCGAGGTAAGGAATGAGCAGTTCTTC.

The chain has TRBV4-1 and TRBJ2-5, with D possibly TRBD2 on 8 matching bases. CDR1 is MGHRA and CDR2 is YSYEKL in the germline V gene. Trimming left V 8 bases short and J 9 bases short, with 25 bases between. This CDR3 spans 15 amino acids. CDR3 in DNA: TGCGCCAGCGAAAAGGGGGACAGTGCCGGGGGGGCCCAGTACTTC. Protein product: CASEKGDSAGGAQYF.

The rearrangement links TRBV7-8 to TRBJ2-7, with D perhaps TRBD1 or TRBD2 (5 bases each). This CDR3 is built from 15 residues. The germline gives CDR1 SGHVS, CDR2 FQNEAQ. The ends were cut back, 4 bases at V and 3 bases at J, with 16 bases in the middle. CDR3 residues: CASSSNRDPFYEQYF. The CDR3 bases are TGTGCCAGCAGCTCCAACCGGGACCCATTCTACGAGCAGTACTTC. Full variable domain (missing parts from reference TRBV7-8 and TRBJ2-7): GAGVSQSPRYKVAKRGQDVALRCDPISGHVSLFWYQQALGQGPEFLTYFQNEAQLDKSGLPSDRFFAERPEGSVSTLKIQRTQQEDSAVYLCASSSNRDPFYEQYFGPGTRLTVT.

The chain joins TRBV11-2 to TRBJ1-1; no clear D gene. Per the germline V gene, CDR1 is SGHAT and CDR2 is FQNNGV. Trimming left V 1 base short and J 4 bases short, with 10 bases between. The CDR3 length is 14 residues. The CDR3, as DNA: TGTGCCAGCAGCTTAGGATCTGGGTTCACTGAAGCTTTCTTT. Translation gives CASSLGSGFTEAFF. The variable domain in full, with the rest retrieved from reference TRBV11-2 and TRBJ1-1, is EAGVAQSPRYKIIEKRQSVAFWCNPISGHATLYWYQQILGQGPKLLIQFQNNGVVDDSQLPKDRFSAERLKGVDSTLKIQPAKLEDSAVYLCASSLGSGFTEAFFGQGTRLTVV.

The V call is TRBV27, the J call TRBJ1-1; D gene ambiguous. The germline V gene encodes CDR1 MNHEY and CDR2 SMNVEV (reference sequence). The CDR3 has 14 residues. Between the trimmed V and J ends, which lost 3 bases and 4 bases, there was a span of 12 bases. The chain's CDR3 is CASSLGKGSTEAFF. In DNA form, the CDR3 reads TGTGCCAGCAGTTTGGGGAAGGGTAGCACTGAAGCTTTCTTT.

The chain is built from TRBV20-1 and TRBJ2-7; perhaps TRBD1 as D (5 bases). The CDR3 runs to 14 residues. Germline loops: CDR1 DFQATT, CDR2 SNEGSKA (reference sequence). Trimming removed 2 bases at V and 5 bases at J, with 16 bases between. This chain's CDR3 is CSARQTEVDHEQYF. In DNA, the CDR3 is TGCAGTGCTAGACAGACAGAGGTTGACCACGAGCAGTACTTC.

CDR3 sequence (DNA): TGTGCCAGCAGCTTGATCACCGGGACAGGGAGAGGGAACACCGGGGAGCTGTTTTTT. The encoded protein is CASSLITGTGRGNTGELFF. The chain employs TRBV7-2 and TRBJ2-2; 9 bases line up with TRBD1. The CDR3 loop spans 19 amino acids. V lost 3 bases, J lost 1 base, and 12 bases stayed unmatched. The V gene's germline CDR1 is SGHTA and CDR2 FQGNSA.

This chain uses TRBV20-1 with TRBJ2-3; 14 bases line up with TRBD2. V trimming: 6 bases; J trimming: 6 bases; junction bases outside the gene matches: 8. Germline assignment: CDR1 DFQATT and CDR2 SNEGSKA (reference sequence). The CDR3 spans 15 residues. In DNA, the CDR3 is TGCAGTGCCCCGACGACTAGCGGGAGGGCCGATACGCAGTATTTT. Its translation is CSAPTTSGRADTQYF.

This rearrangement joins TRBV27 to TRBJ2-1; D is ambiguous. The germline V and J ends were trimmed by 0 bases and 4 bases, with 7 bases remaining between them. Germline V lookup: CDR1 MNHEY, CDR2 SMNVEV (reference sequence). The CDR3 is 14 residues long. CDR3 DNA: TGTGCCAGCAGTTTATCGAGAGGTTACAATGAGCAGTTCTTC. It translates to CASSLSRGYNEQFF.

The V call is TRBV5-4, the J call TRBJ2-5; 7 bases line up with TRBD2. Losses at the gene ends were 4 bases for V and 0 bases for J; bases not matched to a gene: 6. The CDR3 contains 15 residues. Germline CDR1 and CDR2: SGHNT and YYREEE (reference sequence). The CDR3 protein is CASSDSLADQETQYF. The CDR3 DNA sequence: TGTGCCAGCAGCGATAGCCTAGCGGACCAAGAGACCCAGTACTTC.

The chain joins TRBV20-1 to TRBJ1-1, with 7 bases matching TRBD1. Germline V gene data show CDR1 as DFQATT and CDR2 as SNEGSKA (reference sequence). The V gene end was trimmed by 5 bases and the J gene end by 1 base; junction bases not matched to a gene: 7. This CDR3 comprises 14 residues. CDR3 coding DNA: TGCAGTGCTCCCCGGGACAGACCGAACACTGAAGCTTTCTTT. It is translated as CSAPRDRPNTEAFF.

The gene calls are TRBV20-1 and TRBJ2-7; D may be TRBD1 (6 bases). V gave up 0 bases and J gave up 0 bases, with 15 bases separating them. The CDR3 runs to 16 residues. Germline lookup yields CDR1 DFQATT and CDR2 SNEGSKA (reference sequence). CDR3 bases: TGCAGTGCTAGAGATCAGGGGACACAGAGCTCCTACGAGCAGTACTTC. This gives the protein CSARDQGTQSSYEQYF.